This TCR beta chain was captured in a study of blood T cells in healthy people across ages. This clonotype has a handful of counts. Sample-barcoded 5' priming and a J-beta primer mix drove a second PCR of roughly 6 to 12 cycles. MiXCR, run by TCRdb on the 5' RACE reads, gives a single entry per CDR3 protein. Found here are roughly 700,000 distinct CDR3 sequences, around 45% of them singletons; the top ten hold roughly 34%. From germline, CDR1 is SNHLY and CDR2 FYNNEI. The CDR3 is 15 amino acids. V was clipped by 6 bases and J by 8 bases; unmatched bases: 8. This clonotype originated in an older woman in good health. The V call is TRBV2, the J call TRBJ1-6; TRBD1 agrees at 9 bases. Sequenced material: blood. For the CDR3, the DNA is TGTGCCAGCAGACCCCGACAGGGGGGGGATTCACCCCTCCACTTT. Protein: CASRPRQGGDSPLHF.